These T cell receptor beta chains were read from a single sample in a study of T cells in Graves' hyperthyroidism and ophthalmopathy. TCRdb processed the multiplex PCR reads anew with MiXCR; each CDR3 protein has one entry. This sample has 500,000 to 750,000 distinct CDR3 sequences, with more than 45% found just once. Sequenced input: peripheral blood or thyroid tissue (not recorded which). These TCRs come from a woman aged 18-29 years with Graves' hyperthyroidism. Each CDR3 is given with its conserved first and last residue. Each record gives: V gene, D gene, clone size, J gene, CDR3 DNA, CDR3 protein. D genes are given only for firm matches. A row's size may be missing; if present it is once, few, many or a size class.

TRBV7-3	NA	NA	TRBJ2-5	TGTGCCAGCAGCCTAGGGCCCCCGGAGACCCAGTACTTC	CASSLGPPETQYF
TRBV28	NA	NA	TRBJ2-7	TGTGCCAGCACCCAAAGCGTGAAGCTTTACGAGCAGTACTTC	CASTQSVKLYEQYF
TRBV12-3/TRBV12-4	TRBD1	NA	TRBJ2-5	TGTGCCAGCGCCGGACAGGGGAGCACCGGGGAGACCCAGTACTTC	CASAGQGSTGETQYF
TRBV12-3/TRBV12-4	TRBD1	many	TRBJ1-2	TGTGCCAGCAGCCTAAGGGGGCTTGGCTACACCTTC	CASSLRGLGYTF
TRBV2	TRBD2	many	TRBJ2-7	TGTGCCAGCAGCCTGGGACTACGGAGCGAGCAGTACTTC	CASSLGLRSEQYF
TRBV29-1	NA	many	TRBJ1-1	TGCAGCGTGGGGGGGCAGGAAGACACTGAAGCTTTCTTT	CSVGGQEDTEAFF
TRBV5-1	TRBD1	few	TRBJ1-6	TGCGCCAGCAGCAGGGACAGGGGGCACAATTCACCCCTCCACTTT	CASSRDRGHNSPLHF
TRBV15	NA	NA	TRBJ2-3	TGTGCCACCAGGCAGCAGGGTTGGGCAGATACGCAGTATTTT	CATRQQGWADTQYF
TRBV20-1	NA	NA	TRBJ1-1	TGCAGTGCCGCACAGGTGGCGAAGAACACTGAAGCTTTCTTT	CSAAQVAKNTEAFF
TRBV20-1	TRBD1	few	TRBJ2-2	TGCAGTGCGTCGACAGGGCTGAATACCGGGGAGCTGTTTTTT	CSASTGLNTGELFF
TRBV20-1	NA	NA	TRBJ1-5	TGCAGTGCTAGAGAGCGGGACGTTAGCAATCAGCCCCAGCATTTT	CSARERDVSNQPQHF
TRBV15	TRBD1	many	TRBJ1-1	TGTGCCACCAGCAGGGGACAGGGTTCGATGAACACTGAAGCTTTCTTT	CATSRGQGSMNTEAFF